This T cell receptor beta chain was found in a study of control samples from healthy donors and cancer patients. Libraries were prepared by immunoSEQ multiplex PCR; TCRdb keeps only in-frame clonotypes and omits some of them. The sample lists about 94,000 clones; approximately 90% were seen once. This clone occurred a few times. The CDR3 length is 13 residues. CDR1 is MNHEY, CDR2 SVGAGI, per germline. With V trimmed by 7 bases and J by 7 bases, 7 bases remained unmatched. The V call is TRBV6-5, the J call TRBJ2-3, with 8 bases that match TRBD2. This TCR came from a woman aged 50 to 65 in good health. The specimen sequenced was blood. The CDR3: CASIPGGSNTQYF. In nucleotides, the CDR3 is TGTGCCAGCATTCCGGGGGGGTCAAATACGCAGTATTTT.